These 5 T cell receptor beta chains came from one sample sequenced in a study of T cell responses to AZD1222 COVID-19 vaccine. TCRdb's table, derived via immunoSEQ multiplex PCR, lists solely in-frame clones and lacks some. The sample holds about 160,000 clones, about 89% seen once. The sample consisted of peripheral blood, taken on day 0 of AZD1222 vaccination. The origin of the receptors is an adult in good health.

The chain carries TRBV3-1 (or the pseudogene TRBV3-2) and TRBJ2-2; no definite D call. Trimming removed 1 base at V and 2 bases at J, with 11 bases between. CDR1 and CDR2 (germline): LGHDT, YNNKEL (reference sequence). This CDR3 comprises 16 residues. The CDR3 coding sequence is TGTGCCAGCAGCCAAGCGGCAGGCGCTAACACCGGGGAGCTGTTTTTT. This gives the protein CASSQAAGANTGELFF.

The chain recombines TRBV19 with TRBJ2-1; 10 bases match TRBD2. Germline CDR1 reads LNHDA; CDR2 reads SQIVND (reference sequence). Germline trimming cut 4 bases from V and 3 bases from J; bases unmatched to any gene: 3. The CDR3 has 15 residues. This CDR3 reads CASSRTSGDYNEQFF. Written as DNA, the CDR3 is TGTGCCAGTAGTAGAACTAGCGGGGACTACAATGAGCAGTTCTTC.

V gene TRBV5-4 combines with J gene TRBJ1-2; D ambiguous. Germline V gene data show CDR1 as SGHNT and CDR2 as YYREEE (reference sequence). The V and J ends lost 4 bases and 2 bases respectively, with 9 bases between them. The CDR3 runs 13 residues. This CDR3 is CASSGRENYGYTF. The CDR3 coding sequence is TGTGCCAGCAGCGGGAGGGAAAACTATGGCTACACCTTC. Looking up the rest from reference TRBV5-4 and TRBJ1-2 gives the full variable domain: ETGVTQSPTHLIKTRGQQVTLRCSSQSGHNTVSWYQQALGQGPQFIFQYYREEENGRGNFPPRFSGLQFPNYSSELNVNALELDDSALYLCASSGRENYGYTFGSGTRLTVV.

The rearrangement links TRBV3-1 (or the pseudogene TRBV3-2) to TRBJ1-3; no firm D call. CDR1 is LGHDT, CDR2 YNNKEL, per germline (reference sequence). This CDR3 has 13 amino acids. Trimming took off 1 base at V and 7 bases at J, with 8 bases between the two ends. CDR3 bases: TGTGCCAGCAGCCAAGTTTCGGGGAACACCATATATTTT. It yields the protein CASSQVSGNTIYF.

This clone was detected only a few times. The chain joins TRBV25-1 to TRBJ2-7; no definite D call. The CDR3 spans 12 residues. V was shortened by 3 bases and J by 6 bases, with 9 bases between the two germline ends. Germline CDR1 MGHDK, CDR2 SYGVNS. CDR3 region: CASSDLVGEQYF. The CDR3 bases are TGTGCCAGCAGTGACCTAGTTGGCGAGCAGTACTTC.